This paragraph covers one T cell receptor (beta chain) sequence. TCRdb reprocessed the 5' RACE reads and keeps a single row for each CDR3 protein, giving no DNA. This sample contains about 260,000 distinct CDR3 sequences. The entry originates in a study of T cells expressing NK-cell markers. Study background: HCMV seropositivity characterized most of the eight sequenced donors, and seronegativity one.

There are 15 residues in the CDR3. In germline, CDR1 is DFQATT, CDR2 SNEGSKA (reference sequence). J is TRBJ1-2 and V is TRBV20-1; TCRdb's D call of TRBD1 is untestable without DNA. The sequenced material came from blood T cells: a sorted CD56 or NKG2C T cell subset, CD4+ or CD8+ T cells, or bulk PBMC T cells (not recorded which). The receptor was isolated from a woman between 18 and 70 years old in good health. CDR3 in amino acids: CSARDGRLANYGYTF.